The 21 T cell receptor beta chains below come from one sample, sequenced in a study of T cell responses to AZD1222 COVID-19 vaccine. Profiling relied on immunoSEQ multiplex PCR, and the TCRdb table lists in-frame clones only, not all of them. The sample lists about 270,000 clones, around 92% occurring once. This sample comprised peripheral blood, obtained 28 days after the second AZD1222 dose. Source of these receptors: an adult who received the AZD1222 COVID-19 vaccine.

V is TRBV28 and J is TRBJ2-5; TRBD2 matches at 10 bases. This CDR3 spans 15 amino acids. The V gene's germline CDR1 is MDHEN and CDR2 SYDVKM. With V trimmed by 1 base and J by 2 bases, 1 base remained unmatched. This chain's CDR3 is CASSLSLAGQETQYF. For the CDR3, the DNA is TGTGCCAGCAGTTTATCACTAGCGGGGCAAGAGACCCAGTACTTC. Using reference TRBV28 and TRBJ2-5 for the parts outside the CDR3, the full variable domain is DVKVTQSSRYLVKRTGEKVFLECVQDMDHENMFWYRQDPGLGLRLIYFSYDVKMKEKGDIPEGYSVSREKKERFSLILESASTNQTSMYLCASSLSLAGQETQYFGPGTRLLVL.

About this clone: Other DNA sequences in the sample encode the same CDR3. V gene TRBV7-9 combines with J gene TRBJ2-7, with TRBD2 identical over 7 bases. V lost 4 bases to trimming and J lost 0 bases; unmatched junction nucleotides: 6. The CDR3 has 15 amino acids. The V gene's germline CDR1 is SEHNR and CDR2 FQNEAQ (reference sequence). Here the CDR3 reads CASSSGRESSYEQYF. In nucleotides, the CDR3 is TGTGCCAGCAGCTCGGGGCGGGAGAGCTCCTACGAGCAGTACTTC.

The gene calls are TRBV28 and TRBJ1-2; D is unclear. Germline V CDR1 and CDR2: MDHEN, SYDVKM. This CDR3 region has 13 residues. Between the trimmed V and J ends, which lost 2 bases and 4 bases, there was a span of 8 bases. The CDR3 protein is CASSLGPFYGYTF. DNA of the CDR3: TGTGCCAGCAGTTTAGGGCCGTTCTATGGCTACACCTTC.

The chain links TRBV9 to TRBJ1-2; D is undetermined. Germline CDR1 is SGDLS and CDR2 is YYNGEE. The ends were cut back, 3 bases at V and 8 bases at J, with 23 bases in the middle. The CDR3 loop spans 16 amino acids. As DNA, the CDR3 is TGTGCCAGCAGCGCGCTAAAATACGGGATCTCGTCGGGCTACACCTTC. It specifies CASSALKYGISSGYTF.

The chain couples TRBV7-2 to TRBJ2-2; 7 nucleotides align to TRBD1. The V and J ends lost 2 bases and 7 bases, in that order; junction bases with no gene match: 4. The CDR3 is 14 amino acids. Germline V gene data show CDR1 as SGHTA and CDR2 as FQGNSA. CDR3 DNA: TGTGCCAGCAGCTTAACAGGGGAAATCGGGGAGCTGTTTTTT. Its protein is CASSLTGEIGELFF.

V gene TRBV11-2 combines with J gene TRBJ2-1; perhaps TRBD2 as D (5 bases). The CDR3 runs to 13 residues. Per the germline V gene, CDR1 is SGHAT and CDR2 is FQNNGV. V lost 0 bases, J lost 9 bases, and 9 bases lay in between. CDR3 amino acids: CASSLDLAGEQFF. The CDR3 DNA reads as TGTGCCAGCAGCTTAGATCTAGCTGGTGAGCAGTTCTTC. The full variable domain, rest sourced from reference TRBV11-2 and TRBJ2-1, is EAGVAQSPRYKIIEKRQSVAFWCNPISGHATLYWYQQILGQGPKLLIQFQNNGVVDDSQLPKDRFSAERLKGVDSTLKIQPAKLEDSAVYLCASSLDLAGEQFFGPGTRLTVL.

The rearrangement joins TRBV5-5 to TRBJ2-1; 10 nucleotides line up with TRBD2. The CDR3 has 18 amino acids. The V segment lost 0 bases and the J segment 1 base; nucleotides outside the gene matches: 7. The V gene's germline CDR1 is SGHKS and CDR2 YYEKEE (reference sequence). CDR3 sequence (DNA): TGTGCCAGCAGCTTGGGGCTAGCGGGGGCCGATTCCTACAATGAGCAGTTCTTC. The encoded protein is CASSLGLAGADSYNEQFF. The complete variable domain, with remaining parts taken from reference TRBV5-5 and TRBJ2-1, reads DAGVTQSPTHLIKTRGQQVTLRCSPISGHKSVSWYQQVLGQGPQFIFQYYEKEERGRGNFPDRFSARQFPNYSSELNVNALLLGDSALYLCASSLGLAGADSYNEQFFGPGTRLTVL.

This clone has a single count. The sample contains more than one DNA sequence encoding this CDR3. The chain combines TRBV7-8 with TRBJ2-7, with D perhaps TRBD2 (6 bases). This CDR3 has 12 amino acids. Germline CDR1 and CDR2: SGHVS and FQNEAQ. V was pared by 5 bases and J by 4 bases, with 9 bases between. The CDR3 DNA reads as TGTGCCAGCAGCCCCGGAGGGTACGAGCAGTACTTC. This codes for CASSPGGYEQYF.

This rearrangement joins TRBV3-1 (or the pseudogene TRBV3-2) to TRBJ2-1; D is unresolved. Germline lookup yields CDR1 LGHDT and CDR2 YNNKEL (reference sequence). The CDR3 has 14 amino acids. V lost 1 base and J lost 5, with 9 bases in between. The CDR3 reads CASSQGGSDNEQFF. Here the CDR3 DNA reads TGTGCCAGCAGCCAAGGGGGTAGTGACAATGAGCAGTTCTTC.

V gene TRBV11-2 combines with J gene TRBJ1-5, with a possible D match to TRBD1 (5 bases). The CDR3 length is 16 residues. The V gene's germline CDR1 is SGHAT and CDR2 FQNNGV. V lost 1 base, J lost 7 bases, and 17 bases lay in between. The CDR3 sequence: CASSLGSPGTGQPQHF. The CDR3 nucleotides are TGTGCCAGCAGCTTAGGGTCGCCAGGGACTGGACAGCCCCAGCATTTT.

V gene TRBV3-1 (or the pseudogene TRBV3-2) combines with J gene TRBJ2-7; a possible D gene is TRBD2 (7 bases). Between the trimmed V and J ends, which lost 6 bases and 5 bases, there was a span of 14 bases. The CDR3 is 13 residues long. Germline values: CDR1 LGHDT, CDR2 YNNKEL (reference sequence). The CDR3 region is CASRQRGGDEQYF. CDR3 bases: TGTGCCAGCAGGCAAAGGGGGGGCGACGAGCAGTACTTC.

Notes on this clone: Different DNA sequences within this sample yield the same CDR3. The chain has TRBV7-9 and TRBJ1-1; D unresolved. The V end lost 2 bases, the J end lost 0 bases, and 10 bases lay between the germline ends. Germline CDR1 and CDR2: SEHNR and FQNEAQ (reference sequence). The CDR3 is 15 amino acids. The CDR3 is CASSLSRVLNTEAFF. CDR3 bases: TGTGCCAGCAGCTTAAGCCGGGTTTTGAACACTGAAGCTTTCTTT. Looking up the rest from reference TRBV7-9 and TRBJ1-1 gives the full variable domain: DTGVSQNPRHKITKRGQNVTFRCDPISEHNRLYWYRQTLGQGPEFLTYFQNEAQLEKSRLLSDRFSAERPKGSFSTLEIQRTEQGDSAMYLCASSLSRVLNTEAFFGQGTRLTVV.

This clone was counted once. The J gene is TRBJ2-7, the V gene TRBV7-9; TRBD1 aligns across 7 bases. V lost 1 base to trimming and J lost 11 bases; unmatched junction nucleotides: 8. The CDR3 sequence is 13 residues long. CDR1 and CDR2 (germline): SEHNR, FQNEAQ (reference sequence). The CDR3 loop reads CASSLEVGQEEYF. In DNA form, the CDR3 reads TGTGCCAGCAGCTTAGAGGTAGGACAGGAAGAGTACTTC.

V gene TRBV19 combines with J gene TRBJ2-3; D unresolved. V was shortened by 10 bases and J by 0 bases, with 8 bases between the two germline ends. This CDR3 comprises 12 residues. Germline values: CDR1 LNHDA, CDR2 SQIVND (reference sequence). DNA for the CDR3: TGTGCCACCCAGAGAAGCACAGATACGCAGTATTTT. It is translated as CATQRSTDTQYF.

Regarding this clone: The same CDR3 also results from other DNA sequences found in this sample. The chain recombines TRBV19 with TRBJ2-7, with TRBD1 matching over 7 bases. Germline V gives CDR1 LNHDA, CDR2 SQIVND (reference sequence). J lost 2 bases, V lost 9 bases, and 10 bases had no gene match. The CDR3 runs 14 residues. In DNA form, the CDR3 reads TGTGCCAGCCGCCGGGACAGAGATACCTACGAGCAGTACTTC. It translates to CASRRDRDTYEQYF.

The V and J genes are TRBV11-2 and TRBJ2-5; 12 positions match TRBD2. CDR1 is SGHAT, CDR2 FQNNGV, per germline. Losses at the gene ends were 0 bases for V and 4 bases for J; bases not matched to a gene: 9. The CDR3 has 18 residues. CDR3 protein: CASSLDPTSGRIGETQYF. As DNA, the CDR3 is TGTGCCAGCAGCTTAGATCCGACTAGCGGGAGAATCGGAGAGACCCAGTACTTC.

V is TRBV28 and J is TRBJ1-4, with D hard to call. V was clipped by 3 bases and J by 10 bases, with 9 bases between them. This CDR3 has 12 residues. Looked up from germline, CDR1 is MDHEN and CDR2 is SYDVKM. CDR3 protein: CASSFRLGKLFF. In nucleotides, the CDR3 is TGTGCCAGCAGTTTTCGATTAGGAAAACTGTTTTTT.

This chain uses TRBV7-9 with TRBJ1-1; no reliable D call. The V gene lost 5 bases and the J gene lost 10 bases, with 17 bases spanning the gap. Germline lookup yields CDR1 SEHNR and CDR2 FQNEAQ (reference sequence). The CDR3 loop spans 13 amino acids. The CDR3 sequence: CASSPRYSIAAFF. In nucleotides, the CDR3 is TGTGCCAGCAGCCCCCGGTACAGTATAGCAGCTTTCTTT.

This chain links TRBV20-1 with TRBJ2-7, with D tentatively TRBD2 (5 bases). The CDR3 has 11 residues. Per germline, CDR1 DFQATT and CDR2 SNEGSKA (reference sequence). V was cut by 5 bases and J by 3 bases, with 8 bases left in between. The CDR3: CSAQRDYEQYF. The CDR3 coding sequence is TGCAGTGCTCAGAGGGACTACGAGCAGTACTTC.

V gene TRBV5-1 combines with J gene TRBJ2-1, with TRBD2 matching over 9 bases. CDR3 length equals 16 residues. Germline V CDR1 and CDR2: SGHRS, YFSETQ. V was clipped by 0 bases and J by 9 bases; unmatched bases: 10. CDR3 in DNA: TGCGCCAGCAGCTTGGAGGTAGCGGGAGCCGGGGGTGAGCAGTTCTTC. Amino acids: CASSLEVAGAGGEQFF.

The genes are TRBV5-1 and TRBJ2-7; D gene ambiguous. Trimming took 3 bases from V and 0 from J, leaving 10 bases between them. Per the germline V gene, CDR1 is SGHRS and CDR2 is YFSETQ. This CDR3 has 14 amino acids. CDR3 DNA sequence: TGCGCCAGCAGCTATGACTCTTTCTCCTACGAGCAGTACTTC. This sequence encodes CASSYDSFSYEQYF.